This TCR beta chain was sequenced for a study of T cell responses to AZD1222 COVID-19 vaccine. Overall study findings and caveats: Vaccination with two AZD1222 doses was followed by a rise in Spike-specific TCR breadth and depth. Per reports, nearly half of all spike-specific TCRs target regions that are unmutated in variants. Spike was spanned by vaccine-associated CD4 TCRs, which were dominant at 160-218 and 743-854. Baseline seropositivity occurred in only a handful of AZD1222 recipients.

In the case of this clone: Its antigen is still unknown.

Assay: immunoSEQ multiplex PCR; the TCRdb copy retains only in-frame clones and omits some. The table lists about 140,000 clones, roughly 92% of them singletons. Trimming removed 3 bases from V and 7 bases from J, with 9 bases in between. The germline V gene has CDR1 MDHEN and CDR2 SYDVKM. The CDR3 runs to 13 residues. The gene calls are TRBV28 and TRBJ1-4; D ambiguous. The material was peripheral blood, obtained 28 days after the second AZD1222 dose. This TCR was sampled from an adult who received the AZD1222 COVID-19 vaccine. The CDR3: CASSLLGGEKLFF. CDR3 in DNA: TGTGCCAGCAGTTTGTTGGGAGGTGAAAAACTGTTTTTT.